This passage covers 4 T cell receptor beta chains from one sample sequenced in a study of blood T cell repertoires in COVID-19. Repertoires were generated with immunoSEQ multiplex PCR, while TCRdb's copy carries only in-frame clones and drops some. The sample lists 130,000 or so clones; 70% to 85% were seen once. The sequencing input was peripheral blood. The receptors come from a woman aged 55-69 years with acute or convalescent COVID-19.

The rearrangement links TRBV30 to TRBJ2-5; D gene ambiguous. V lost 2 bases to trimming and J lost 5 bases, with 6 bases between them. Germline V CDR1 and CDR2: GTSNPN, SVGIG (reference sequence). The CDR3 runs 11 residues. This chain's CDR3 is CAWSPGETQYF. CDR3 nucleotides: TGTGCCTGGAGTCCCGGGGAGACCCAGTACTTC.

CDR3 residues: CATSDGGSTDTQYF. CDR3 in DNA: TGTGCCACCTCGGACGGAGGCAGCACAGATACGCAGTATTTT. V is TRBV24-1 and J is TRBJ2-3, with D perhaps TRBD2 (5 bases). V was cut by 9 bases and J by 0 bases, with 12 bases left in between. Germline loops: CDR1 KGHDR, CDR2 SFDVKD. CDR3 length: 14 residues.

V usage is TRBV7-9 and J usage is TRBJ2-3, with TRBD2 matching over 14 bases. This CDR3 spans 15 amino acids. Germline values: CDR1 SEHNR, CDR2 FQNEAQ (reference sequence). The V gene end was trimmed by 6 bases and the J gene end by 6 bases; junction bases not matched to a gene: 5. CDR3 nucleotides: TGTGCCAGCAGTTCGGGACTAGCGGGGGTGGATACGCAGTATTTT. It translates to CASSSGLAGVDTQYF.

The V gene is TRBV3-1 (or the pseudogene TRBV3-2), the J gene TRBJ1-6; 12 bases agree with TRBD1. CDR1 LGHDT and CDR2 YNNKEL come from the germline V gene (reference sequence). J was trimmed by 9 bases and V by 4 bases; bases with no gene match: 7. This CDR3 has 16 residues. For the CDR3, the DNA is TGTGCCAGCAGCCTGAACCGGGACAGGGGGCGTTCACCCCTCCACTTT. This translates into CASSLNRDRGRSPLHF.